This T cell receptor beta chain was sequenced in a study of T cell responses to AZD1222 COVID-19 vaccine. Assay: immunoSEQ multiplex PCR; the TCRdb copy retains only in-frame clones and omits some. Of 120,000 to 150,000 clones listed, about 89% are singletons. Germline loops: CDR1 SEHNR, CDR2 FQNEAQ (reference sequence). CDR3 length: 14 residues. The germline V and J ends were trimmed by 1 base and 1 base, with 8 bases remaining between them. The clonotype originates from an adult in good health. This specimen consisted of peripheral blood, obtained on day 0 of AZD1222 vaccination. The chain employs TRBV7-9 and TRBJ2-7; no reliable D call. CDR3 sequence reads: CASSLEFGSYEQYF. The CDR3 DNA sequence: TGTGCCAGCAGCTTAGAGTTCGGATCCTACGAGCAGTACTTC.